These T cell receptor beta chains were read from a single sample in a study of T-cell memory formation after mild COVID-19. Each CDR3 protein gets one entry after TCRdb re-called the 5' RACE reads with MiXCR. The sample holds approximately 500,000 distinct CDR3 sequences, 20% to 25% seen once. The specimen was PBMCs or a T cell subset sorted from them (not recorded which). These receptors came from an adult woman who had mild COVID-19 (a few samples of this study predate the infection). Cell type and time point are not known. The CDR3 runs from the conserved cysteine through the conserved F or W. A D gene is named only where the DNA matches it firmly. Part of the rows lack a size; the others show once, few, many or a class for expanded clones.

length | D | size | J | V | CDR3 | DNA
16 | TRBD2 | - | TRBJ2-1 | TRBV7-8 | CASSLTRTSGSEGQFF | TGTGCCAGCAGCCTCACGAGGACTAGCGGCTCGGAGGGTCAGTTCTTC
13 | - | - | TRBJ2-7 | TRBV15 | CATSGHRIYEQYF | TGTGCCACCTCCGGACACAGAATCTACGAGCAGTACTTC
16 | TRBD1 | few | TRBJ2-1 | TRBV29-1 | CSVEDLGQVIYNEQFF | TGCAGCGTTGAAGATCTGGGACAGGTTATCTACAATGAGCAGTTCTTC
15 | - | - | TRBJ1-1 | TRBV5-1 | CASSLVGQKNTEAFF | TGCGCCAGCAGCTTGGTGGGCCAGAAGAACACTGAAGCTTTCTTT
15 | - | - | TRBJ1-1 | TRBV18 | CASSPPSRMNTEAFF | TGTGCCAGCTCACCACCGAGCAGGATGAACACTGAAGCTTTCTTT
14 | TRBD2 | few | TRBJ2-3 | TRBV29-1 | CSVIAGGAADTQYF | TGCAGCGTGATAGCGGGAGGTGCGGCAGATACGCAGTATTTT
16 | - | - | TRBJ2-5 | TRBV28 | CASSPRKRTAQETQYF | TGTGCCAGCAGTCCCCGAAAAAGGACAGCCCAAGAGACCCAGTACTTC
14 | - | - | TRBJ2-3 | TRBV24-1 | CATSDSRHLDTQYF | TGTGCCACCAGTGATTCCCGACACCTAGATACGCAGTATTTT
16 | - | - | TRBJ2-1 | TRBV7-9 | CASSLDYALRGNEQFF | TGTGCCAGCAGCTTAGATTATGCGCTCCGAGGGAATGAGCAGTTCTTC
17 | - | few | TRBJ2-1 | TRBV15 | CATSRDQKRRWAGAQFF | TGTGCCACCAGCAGAGATCAGAAGCGGCGTTGGGCCGGGGCGCAGTTCTTC
14 | - | many | TRBJ2-1 | TRBV5-1 | CASSMGETYNEQFF | TGCGCCAGCAGTATGGGGGAGACCTACAATGAGCAGTTCTTC
15 | - | - | TRBJ1-5 | TRBV6-2/TRBV6-3 | CASSYPLGRNQPQHF | TGTGCCAGCAGTTACCCCTTAGGACGCAATCAGCCCCAGCATTTT
15 | - | - | TRBJ1-2 | TRBV9 | CASSVASGLSYGYTF | TGTGCCAGCAGCGTAGCTTCGGGACTCAGTTATGGCTACACCTTC
13 | - | - | TRBJ2-7 | TRBV7-9 | CASRFHESYEQYF | TGTGCCAGCAGGTTTCATGAATCCTACGAGCAGTACTTC
14 | TRBD1 | - | TRBJ1-1 | TRBV6-5 | CASSYSIQGDEAFF | TGTGCCAGCAGTTACTCAATACAGGGGGATGAAGCTTTCTTT
14 | - | many | TRBJ2-3 | TRBV24-1 | CATSAIWGSDTQYF | TGTGCCACCAGTGCGATTTGGGGGTCAGATACGCAGTATTTT
15 | TRBD2 | - | TRBJ2-7 | TRBV7-3 | CASSAYGTTSYEQYF | TGTGCCAGCAGCGCCTACGGGACTACCTCCTACGAGCAGTACTTC
16 | TRBD1 | - | TRBJ2-5 | TRBV7-3 | CASSSRGPMMGETQYF | TGTGCCAGCAGCTCGAGGGGGCCTATGATGGGGGAGACCCAGTACTTC
11 | - | - | TRBJ2-3 | TRBV30 | CAWSVRDTQYF | TGTGCCTGGAGTGTACGGGATACGCAGTATTTT
14 | TRBD1 | - | TRBJ2-1 | TRBV3-1 | CASSFGTGMDGQFF | TGTGCCAGCAGTTTCGGGACAGGGATGGATGGGCAGTTCTTC
13 | - | - | TRBJ1-2 | TRBV6-5 | CAAQGGDNYGYTF | TGTGCCGCCCAAGGGGGGGATAACTATGGCTACACCTTC
15 | - | few | TRBJ2-7 | TRBV6-1 | CASSEDGGRPYEQYF | TGTGCCAGCAGTGAAGATGGCGGCCGACCCTACGAGCAGTACTTC
14 | TRBD1 | few | TRBJ2-7 | TRBV9 | CASSPWDSPEGKYF | TGTGCCAGCAGCCCTTGGGACAGCCCTGAGGGGAAGTACTTC
15 | TRBD2 | - | TRBJ2-7 | TRBV3-1 | CASSQENTGGHEQYF | TGTGCCAGCAGCCAAGAGAATACGGGAGGGCACGAGCAGTACTTC
13 | - | - | TRBJ2-1 | TRBV21-1 | CASNQTGGNEQFF | TGTGCCAGCAATCAGACAGGGGGCAATGAGCAGTTCTTC
16 | - | few | TRBJ2-5 | TRBV3-1 | CASSQEVRADQETQYF | TGTGCCAGCAGCCAAGAGGTCAGGGCTGACCAAGAGACCCAGTACTTC